The source of this TCR beta chain is a study of neurological immune-mediated disorders. The study's findings and limits: Falling below healthy controls, multiple sclerosis showed the least TCR clonal expansion, while HTLV-1-associated myelopathy showed the most. Among 34 multiple sclerosis patients, phylogenetic grouping put the repertoires of 18 into a single related-CDR3 cluster, a possible signature.

This clonotype occurred many times. What it binds is not known. Stored at -80 C, 2 million PBMCs were the source of the unsorted libraries. TCRdb reanalysed the 5' RACE reads using MiXCR and keeps one entry per CDR3 protein. The sample has about 50,000 distinct CDR3 sequences, more than 4% seen once. Sequencing was performed on PBMCs. This TCR came from a man in his fifties or sixties with multiple sclerosis.

CDR3 DNA sequence: TGCGCCAGCAGCTGGGATTCCCCTCAGGCTGATACTTACAATGAGCAGTTCTTC. Its protein product is CASSWDSPQADTYNEQFF. V and J are TRBV5-1 and TRBJ2-1; D gene ambiguous. Germline CDR1 SGHRS, CDR2 YFSETQ. V dropped 3 bases and J dropped 4 bases, with 23 bases sitting between them. The CDR3 loop spans 18 amino acids.